This T cell receptor beta chain was sequenced during a study of vaccination and CD4 T cells after COVID-19. Across the study: Median time from second vaccine dose to sampling was roughly 65 days (14 to 241).

Treatment in this sample: roughly 10-day PBMC culture with coronavirus spike peptide pools or control peptides (ViraFEST assay). ViraFEST used peptide pools to expand antigen-specific T cells before TCR sequencing. The CDR3 sequence is 13 residues long. V dropped 1 base and J dropped 5 bases, with 5 bases sitting between them. Germline V gene lookup returns CDR1 SNHLY and CDR2 FYNNEI. Notes on this clonotype: Its antigen is still unknown.

The Oncomine TCR Beta short-read assay generated sequence data from the DNA of cultured CD4+ T cells. Researchers extracted genomic DNA from CD4+ T cells that had been cultured. Each CDR3 protein gets one entry after TCRdb re-called the PCR reads with MiXCR. This sample has 15,000 to 19,000 distinct CDR3 sequences; around 42% occur once, and the top ten carry approximately 5.6%. Sample: CD4+ T cells from blood, cultured in vitro, taken before SARS-CoV-2 vaccination. The clonotype originates from a human donor who had recovered from COVID-19. This sequence joins TRBV2 and TRBJ2-2; D ambiguous. CDR3 DNA: TGTGCCAGCAGTGAAGTAGTGACCGGGGAGCTGTTTTTT. Translated: CASSEVVTGELFF.